Listed here are 9 T cell receptor beta chains from one sample, sequenced in a study of blood T cell repertoires in COVID-19. Clones were read by immunoSEQ multiplex PCR, and TCRdb kept only the in-frame ones, dropping some. The sample has fewer than 200,000 clones, approximately 84% seen once. The sample was peripheral blood. These receptors came from a woman in her fifties or sixties with COVID-19, enrolled during active disease.

This chain uses TRBV30 with TRBJ2-3; 11 bases line up with TRBD2. Germline lookup yields CDR1 GTSNPN and CDR2 SVGIG (reference sequence). The CDR3 length is 15 residues. The V and J ends lost 5 bases and 1 base, in that order; junction bases with no gene match: 5. CDR3 amino acids: CAWDVAGGGTDTQYF. DNA of the CDR3: TGTGCCTGGGACGTAGCGGGGGGGGGCACAGATACGCAGTATTTT.

The chain uses TRBV7-8 and TRBJ1-1; 7 bases are shared with TRBD1. CDR1 SGHVS and CDR2 FQNEAQ come from the germline V gene. The CDR3 sequence is 14 residues long. V trimming: 1 base; J trimming: 4 bases; junction bases outside the gene matches: 3. The CDR3 here is CASSLVQGSTEAFF. The DNA for the CDR3 is TGTGCCAGCAGCTTAGTACAGGGGAGCACTGAAGCTTTCTTT.

This clone occurred a few times. The rearrangement joins TRBV2 to TRBJ2-5, with D possibly TRBD1 on 5 matching bases. CDR1 and CDR2 (germline): SNHLY, FYNNEI. This CDR3 region has 15 residues. V lost 6 bases to trimming and J lost 1 base, with 15 bases between them. CDR3 loop: CASRAQGRLQETQYF. The CDR3 DNA follows: TGTGCCAGCAGGGCGCAGGGCAGGCTCCAAGAGACCCAGTACTTC.

This chain joins TRBV2 and TRBJ1-2; 8 bases are a match to TRBD1. This CDR3 has 12 residues. Germline CDR1 is SNHLY and CDR2 is FYNNEI. After removal of 10 bases from V and 8 bases from J, the junction contained 9 bases not matched to a gene. In DNA form, the CDR3 reads TGTGCCACCTCGGACAGGGTGCGGGGCTACACCTTC. The encoded protein is CATSDRVRGYTF.

Here the CDR3 reads CASSSWTMNTEAFF. The CDR3 nucleotides read TGTGCCAGCAGTTCCTGGACAATGAACACTGAAGCTTTCTTT. The rearrangement links TRBV27 to TRBJ1-1; D is possibly TRBD1 (5 bases). The CDR3 runs 14 residues. Germline assignment: CDR1 MNHEY and CDR2 SMNVEV (reference sequence). The V end lost 4 bases, the J end lost 0 bases, and 9 bases lay between the germline ends.

This clone has just one count. The CDR3 here is CASKVNQGLSNQPQHF. The CDR3 region has the DNA TGTGCCAGTAAAGTAAACCAGGGGCTTAGCAATCAGCCCCAGCATTTT. This chain connects TRBV19 to TRBJ1-5; tentatively, D is TRBD1 (6 bases). Trimming removed 7 bases at V and 0 bases at J, with 16 bases between. Germline V gene sequence: CDR1 LNHDA, CDR2 SQIVND (reference sequence). The CDR3 length is 16 residues.

The genes are TRBV6-5 and TRBJ1-1; D possibly corresponds to TRBD1 (5 bases). From germline, CDR1 is MNHEY and CDR2 SVGAGI. Trimming pared 11 bases from V and 4 bases from J, leaving 23 bases between. The CDR3 runs to 15 residues. The CDR3, as DNA: TGTGCCGGCAAACGACCGGGGGTTCGAGGCACTGAAGCTTTCTTT. Its translation is CAGKRPGVRGTEAFF.

V is TRBV7-3 and J is TRBJ1-1; 12 nucleotides agree with TRBD1. V was clipped by 5 bases and J by 5 bases; unmatched bases: 9. From germline, CDR1 is SGHTA and CDR2 FQGTGA. The CDR3 sequence is 16 residues long. DNA for the CDR3: TGTGCCAGCAGCCTAGTGGGGACAGGGGGCGGGACTGAAGCTTTCTTT. Amino acids: CASSLVGTGGGTEAFF.

The CDR3 DNA reads as TGTGCCAGCAGCGCGACACGTAACTATGGCTACACCTTC. This sequence encodes CASSATRNYGYTF. The rearrangement uses TRBV9 and TRBJ1-2; D not certain. The CDR3 spans 13 residues. Germline CDR1 and CDR2: SGDLS and YYNGEE. The V end lost 3 bases, the J end lost 1 base, and 7 bases lay between the germline ends.